The present TCR beta chain was sequenced within a study of blood T cell repertoires in COVID-19. Study context: Samples came from the United States, Italy and Spain, spanning acute and convalescent COVID-19. From T cells, B-cell-depleted T cells, or PBMCs came the material, which was cDNA or gDNA.

Germline CDR1 and CDR2: MGHRA and YSYEKL. The length of the CDR3 is 15 residues. The V and J ends lost 0 bases and 4 bases respectively, with 12 bases between them. Original analysis: Researchers report that nucleated cell counts were estimated from reference gene primer amplification. The assay was immunoSEQ multiplex PCR, and TCRdb's table has in-frame clones only and misses some. D and trimming come from the DNA, and the V and J calls and clone size come from that table. The sample holds 130,000 to 150,000 clones, around nine tenths seen once. The chain couples TRBV4-1 to TRBJ1-2; D might be TRBD1 (6 bases). The sample comprised peripheral blood. The sequence came from a human donor in a cohort sampled during active COVID-19. CDR3 in amino acids: CASSQDRGQSYGYTF. As DNA, the CDR3 is TGCGCCAGCAGCCAAGATCGCGGACAGTCCTATGGCTACACCTTC.